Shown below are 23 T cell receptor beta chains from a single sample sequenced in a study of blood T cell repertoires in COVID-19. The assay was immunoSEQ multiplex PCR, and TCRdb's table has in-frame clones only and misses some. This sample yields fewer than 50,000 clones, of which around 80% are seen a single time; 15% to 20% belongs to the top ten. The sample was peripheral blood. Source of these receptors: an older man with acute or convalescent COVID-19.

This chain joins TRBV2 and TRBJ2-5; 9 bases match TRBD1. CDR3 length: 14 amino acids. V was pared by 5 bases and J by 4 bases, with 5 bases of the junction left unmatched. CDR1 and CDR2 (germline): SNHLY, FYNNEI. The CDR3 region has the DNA TGTGCCAGCAGTCTTAACAGGGGGCGAGAGACCCAGTACTTC. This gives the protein CASSLNRGRETQYF.

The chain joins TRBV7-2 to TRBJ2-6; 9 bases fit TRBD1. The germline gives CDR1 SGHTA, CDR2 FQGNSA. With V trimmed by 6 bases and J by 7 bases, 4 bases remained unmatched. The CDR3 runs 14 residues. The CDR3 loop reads CASRRQGVANVLTF. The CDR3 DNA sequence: TGTGCCAGCAGGCGACAGGGGGTCGCCAACGTCCTGACTTTC.

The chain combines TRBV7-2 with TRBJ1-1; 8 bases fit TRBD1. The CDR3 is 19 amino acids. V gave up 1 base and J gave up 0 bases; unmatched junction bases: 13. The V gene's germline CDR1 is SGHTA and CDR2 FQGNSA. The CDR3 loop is CASSLEAGGLTRLNTEAFF. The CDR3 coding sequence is TGTGCCAGCAGCTTAGAGGCAGGGGGCCTAACCCGACTGAACACTGAAGCTTTCTTT.

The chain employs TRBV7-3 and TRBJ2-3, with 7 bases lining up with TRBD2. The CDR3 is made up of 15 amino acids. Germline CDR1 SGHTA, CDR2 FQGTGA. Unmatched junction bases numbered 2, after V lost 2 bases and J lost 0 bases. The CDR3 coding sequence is TGTGCCAGCAGCTTACTCGGGGGGAGCACAGATACGCAGTATTTT. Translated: CASSLLGGSTDTQYF.

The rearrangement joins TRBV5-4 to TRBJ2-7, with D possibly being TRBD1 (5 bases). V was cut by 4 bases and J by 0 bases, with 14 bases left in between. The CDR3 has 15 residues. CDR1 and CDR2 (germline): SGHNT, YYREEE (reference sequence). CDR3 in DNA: TGTGCCAGCAGCCCCGCGCAGGGTTTCTCCTACGAGCAGTACTTC. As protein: CASSPAQGFSYEQYF.

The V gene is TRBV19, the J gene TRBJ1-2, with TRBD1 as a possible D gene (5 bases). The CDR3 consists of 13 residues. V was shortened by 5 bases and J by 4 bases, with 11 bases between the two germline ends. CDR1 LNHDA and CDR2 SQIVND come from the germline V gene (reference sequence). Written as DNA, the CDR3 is TGTGCCAGTAGTCCCCCAGGGCGCTATGGCTACACCTTC. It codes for CASSPPGRYGYTF.

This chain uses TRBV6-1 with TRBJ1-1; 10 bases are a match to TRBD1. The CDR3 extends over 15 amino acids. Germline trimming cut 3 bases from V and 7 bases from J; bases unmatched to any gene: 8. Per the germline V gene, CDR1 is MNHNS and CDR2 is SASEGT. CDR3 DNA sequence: TGTGCCAGCAGTGACGGGACAGGGGCAAGGAGTGAAGCTTTCTTT. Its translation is CASSDGTGARSEAFF.

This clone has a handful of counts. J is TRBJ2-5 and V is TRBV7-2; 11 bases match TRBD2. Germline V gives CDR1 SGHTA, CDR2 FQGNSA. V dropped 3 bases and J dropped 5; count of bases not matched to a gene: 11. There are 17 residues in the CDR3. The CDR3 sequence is CASSFGATSGGGETQYF. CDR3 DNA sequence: TGTGCCAGCAGCTTCGGAGCAACTAGCGGGGGCGGTGAGACCCAGTACTTC.

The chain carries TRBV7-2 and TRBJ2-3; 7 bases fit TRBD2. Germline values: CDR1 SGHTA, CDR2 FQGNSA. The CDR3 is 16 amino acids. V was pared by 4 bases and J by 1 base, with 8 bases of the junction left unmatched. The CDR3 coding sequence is TGTGCCAGCAGCTCCGGACGGGAGGTGGGCACAGATACGCAGTATTTT. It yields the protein CASSSGREVGTDTQYF.

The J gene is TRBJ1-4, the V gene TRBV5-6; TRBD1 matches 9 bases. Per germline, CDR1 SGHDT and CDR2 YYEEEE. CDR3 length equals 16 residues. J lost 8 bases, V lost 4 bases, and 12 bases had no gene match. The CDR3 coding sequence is TGTGCCAGCAGCCGACAACCGGGACAGGGAAGGGAAAAACTGTTTTTT. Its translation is CASSRQPGQGREKLFF.

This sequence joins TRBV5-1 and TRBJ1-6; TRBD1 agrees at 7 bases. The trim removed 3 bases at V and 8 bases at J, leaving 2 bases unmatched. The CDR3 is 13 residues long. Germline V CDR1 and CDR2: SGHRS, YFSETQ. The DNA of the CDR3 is TGCGCCAGCAGCTCCGACAGGGATTCACCCCTCCACTTT. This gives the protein CASSSDRDSPLHF.

CDR3 in DNA: TGTGCCAGCAGGAAAGGGGCATCCTATAATTCACCCCTCCACTTT. Protein product: CASRKGASYNSPLHF. The chain joins TRBV28 to TRBJ1-6, with D maybe TRBD1 (5 bases). Germline CDR1 and CDR2: MDHEN and SYDVKM. V lost 6 bases and J 1 base, leaving 10 bases between the germline ends. This CDR3 region has 15 residues.

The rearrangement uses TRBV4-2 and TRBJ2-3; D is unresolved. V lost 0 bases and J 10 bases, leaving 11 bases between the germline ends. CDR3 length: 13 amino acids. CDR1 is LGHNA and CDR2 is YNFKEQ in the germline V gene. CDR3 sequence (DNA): TGTGCCAGCAGCCAAGATCAAGCGACGGCGCAGTATTTT. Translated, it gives CASSQDQATAQYF.

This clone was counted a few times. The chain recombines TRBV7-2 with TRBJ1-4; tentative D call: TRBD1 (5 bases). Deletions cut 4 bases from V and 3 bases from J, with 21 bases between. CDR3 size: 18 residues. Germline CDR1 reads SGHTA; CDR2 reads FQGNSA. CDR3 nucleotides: TGTGCCAGCAGCTCGCGCGCCCCCTCGACAGCTTCTAATGAAAAACTGTTTTTT. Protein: CASSSRAPSTASNEKLFF.

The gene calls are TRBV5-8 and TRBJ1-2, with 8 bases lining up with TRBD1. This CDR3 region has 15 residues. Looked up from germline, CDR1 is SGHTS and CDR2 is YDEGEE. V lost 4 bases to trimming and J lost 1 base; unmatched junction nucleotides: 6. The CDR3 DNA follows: TGTGCCAGCAGCCCCCGGGACAGGATTAACTATGGCTACACCTTC. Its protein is CASSPRDRINYGYTF.

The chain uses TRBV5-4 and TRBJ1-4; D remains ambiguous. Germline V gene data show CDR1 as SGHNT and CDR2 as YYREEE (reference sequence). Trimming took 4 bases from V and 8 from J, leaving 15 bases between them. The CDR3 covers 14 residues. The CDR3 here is CASSLHSAEEKLFF. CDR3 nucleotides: TGTGCCAGCAGCCTACACAGTGCCGAGGAAAAACTGTTTTTT.

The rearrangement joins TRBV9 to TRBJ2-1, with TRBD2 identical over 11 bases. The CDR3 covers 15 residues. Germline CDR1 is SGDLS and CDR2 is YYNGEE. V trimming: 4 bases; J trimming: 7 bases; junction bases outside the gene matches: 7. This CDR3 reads CASSNSGGAENEQFF. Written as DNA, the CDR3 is TGTGCCAGCAGCAATAGCGGGGGGGCCGAGAATGAGCAGTTCTTC.

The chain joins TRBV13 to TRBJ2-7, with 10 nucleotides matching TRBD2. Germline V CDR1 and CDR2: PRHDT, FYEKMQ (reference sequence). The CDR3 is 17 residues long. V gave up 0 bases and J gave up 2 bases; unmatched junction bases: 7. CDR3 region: CASSLGKRGGRTYEQYF. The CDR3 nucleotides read TGTGCCAGCAGCTTAGGGAAGCGGGGGGGCCGCACCTACGAGCAGTACTTC. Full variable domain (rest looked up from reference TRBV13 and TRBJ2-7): AAGVIQSPRHLIKEKRETATLKCYPIPRHDTVYWYQQGPGQDPQFLISFYEKMQSDKGSIPDRFSAQQFSDYHSELNMSSLELGDSALYFCASSLGKRGGRTYEQYFGPGTRLTVT.

CDR3 bases: TGCGCCAGCAGCCAAGATCGGGGGGATAGCAATCAGCCCCAGCATTTT. This codes for CASSQDRGDSNQPQHF. The chain has TRBV4-1 and TRBJ1-5, with D maybe TRBD1 (5 bases). Germline CDR1 MGHRA, CDR2 YSYEKL. CDR3 size: 16 residues. Trimming cost V 0 bases and J 0 bases, with 9 bases left between them.

The CDR3: CASSRNRQSNSPLHF. Written as DNA, the CDR3 is TGCGCCAGCAGCCGGAACCGACAGAGTAATTCACCCCTCCACTTT. This sequence joins TRBV5-1 and TRBJ1-6; a weak D match, TRBD1 (5 bases). From germline, CDR1 is SGHRS and CDR2 YFSETQ. Deletions cut 4 bases from V and 6 bases from J, with 14 bases between. The CDR3 runs 15 residues.

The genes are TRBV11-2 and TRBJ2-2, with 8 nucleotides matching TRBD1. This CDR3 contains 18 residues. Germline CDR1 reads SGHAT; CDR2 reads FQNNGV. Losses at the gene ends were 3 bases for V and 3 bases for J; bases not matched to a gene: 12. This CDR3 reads CASSFYRRTGLDTGELFF. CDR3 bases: TGTGCCAGCAGCTTTTACCGACGGACAGGGTTAGACACCGGGGAGCTGTTTTTT.

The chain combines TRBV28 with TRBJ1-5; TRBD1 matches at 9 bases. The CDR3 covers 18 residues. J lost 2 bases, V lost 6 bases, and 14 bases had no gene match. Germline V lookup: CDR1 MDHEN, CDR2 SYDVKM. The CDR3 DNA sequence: TGTGCCAGCAGATCCGGGACAGGGTGGGATGGGGGCAATCAGCCCCAGCATTTT. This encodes CASRSGTGWDGGNQPQHF.

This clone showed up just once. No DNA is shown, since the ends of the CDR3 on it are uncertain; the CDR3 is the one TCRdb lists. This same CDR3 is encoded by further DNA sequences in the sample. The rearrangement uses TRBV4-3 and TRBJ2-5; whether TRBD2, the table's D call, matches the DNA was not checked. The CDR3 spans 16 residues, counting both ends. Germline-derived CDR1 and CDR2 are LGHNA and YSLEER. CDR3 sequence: CASSPSGRGGQETQYF.